One and the same sample provided the 30 T cell receptor beta chains below, sequenced in a study of blood T cell repertoires in COVID-19. The protocol was immunoSEQ multiplex PCR, while the TCRdb copy is restricted to in-frame clones and leaves out a portion. The repertoire has roughly 300,000 clones, 70% to 90% of them found once; the top ten carry about 8%. The specimen sequenced was peripheral blood. These receptor sequences come from a woman in her forties or fifties who had recovered from COVID-19.

The J gene is TRBJ1-1, the V gene TRBV2; 8 bases are shared with TRBD1. This CDR3 spans 13 amino acids. Germline CDR1 SNHLY, CDR2 FYNNEI. The J segment lost 8 bases and the V segment lost 2 bases, leaving 4 bases of the junction unmatched. CDR3 bases: TGTGCCAGCAGTGAATTGACAGGGGTAGAAGCTTTCTTT. Translating it yields CASSELTGVEAFF.

This clone was found a few times. This rearrangement joins TRBV5-1 to TRBJ2-7; 9 bases fit TRBD1. V shed 5 bases, J shed 5 bases, and the junction held 11 bases outside the gene matches. This CDR3 region has 15 residues. Germline CDR1 reads SGHRS; CDR2 reads YFSETQ. CDR3 DNA: TGCGCCAGCAGACCGATGGGACAGGGTCTTGACGAGCAGTACTTC. Amino acid sequence: CASRPMGQGLDEQYF.

This clone was detected only once. The chain joins TRBV4-1 to TRBJ1-3; D call uncertain. CDR1 is MGHRA, CDR2 YSYEKL, per germline. Between the trimmed V and J ends, which lost 1 base and 0 bases, there was a span of 4 bases. This CDR3 spans 14 amino acids. Written as DNA, the CDR3 is TGCGCCAGCAGCCAAGGGGCCTCTGGAAACACCATATATTTT. Translation gives CASSQGASGNTIYF.

The rearrangement links TRBV19 to TRBJ1-1; D possibly corresponds to TRBD1 (5 bases). Germline CDR1 and CDR2: LNHDA and SQIVND (reference sequence). The CDR3 is made up of 12 amino acids. The V gene lost 7 bases and the J gene lost 0 bases, with 6 bases spanning the gap. CDR3 sequence reads: CASKDMNTEAFF. The CDR3 coding sequence is TGTGCCAGTAAGGACATGAACACTGAAGCTTTCTTT.

A single count supports this clone. The chain is built from TRBV27 and TRBJ1-3; the match to TRBD1 covers 8 bases. V lost 4 bases, J lost 4 bases, and 6 bases stayed unmatched. There are 15 residues in the CDR3. Germline CDR1 is MNHEY and CDR2 is SMNVEV (reference sequence). CDR3 sequence: CASSSHRGSGNTIYF. CDR3 nucleotide sequence: TGTGCCAGCAGTTCGCACAGGGGGTCCGGAAACACCATATATTTT.

The chain links TRBV7-9 to TRBJ2-6, with 7 bases that match TRBD2. V dropped 2 bases and J dropped 3; count of bases not matched to a gene: 7. CDR1 and CDR2 (germline): SEHNR, FQNEAQ (reference sequence). The CDR3 covers 17 residues. The CDR3 region is CASSLWREKGGANVLTF. The CDR3 nucleotides read TGTGCCAGCAGCTTATGGCGGGAGAAAGGTGGGGCCAACGTCCTGACTTTC. The full variable domain, in which reference TRBV7-9 and TRBJ2-6 provide the parts outside the CDR3, is DTGVSQNPRHKITKRGQNVTFRCDPISEHNRLYWYRQTLGQGPEFLTYFQNEAQLEKSRLLSDRFSAERPKGSFSTLEIQRTEQGDSAMYLCASSLWREKGGANVLTFGAGSRLTVL.

This chain connects TRBV2 to TRBJ1-2, with D maybe TRBD1 (6 bases). V lost 4 bases and J lost 3, with 9 bases in between. This CDR3 comprises 13 residues. Germline V gives CDR1 SNHLY, CDR2 FYNNEI. CDR3 loop: CASSVEGDYGYTF. CDR3 in DNA: TGTGCCAGCAGTGTTGAGGGGGACTATGGCTACACCTTC.

The chain is built from TRBV7-9 and TRBJ1-2, with 7 nucleotides matching TRBD1. Germline trimming cut 5 bases from V and 9 bases from J; bases unmatched to any gene: 12. Germline V gene data show CDR1 as SEHNR and CDR2 as FQNEAQ (reference sequence). This CDR3 region has 14 residues. CDR3: CASSPRDSVLSYTF. CDR3 sequence (DNA): TGTGCCAGCAGCCCCCGGGACAGCGTGTTAAGCTACACCTTC.

To note about this clone: Other DNA sequences in the sample encode the same CDR3. The chain joins TRBV2 to TRBJ1-2; D might be TRBD1 (5 bases). The CDR3 sequence is 13 residues long. V dropped 2 bases and J dropped 1 base, with 5 bases sitting between them. Germline assignment: CDR1 SNHLY and CDR2 FYNNEI. The DNA of the CDR3 is TGTGCCAGCAGTGAACAGGGTAACTATGGCTACACCTTC. Its protein is CASSEQGNYGYTF.

This sequence joins TRBV6-2 or TRBV6-3 and TRBJ1-2, with 9 positions matching TRBD1. This CDR3 is 15 amino acids long. CDR1 and CDR2 (germline): MNHEY, SVGEGT. Unmatched junction bases numbered 7, after V lost 0 bases and J lost 8 bases. The CDR3 DNA sequence: TGTGCCAGCAGTTACTCAAGGACAGGGGTACAAGGCTACACCTTC. Protein product: CASSYSRTGVQGYTF.

This chain connects TRBV6-5 to TRBJ1-5; perhaps TRBD1 as D (6 bases). CDR1 is MNHEY, CDR2 SVGAGI, per germline. The CDR3 is 12 residues long. The ends were cut back, 8 bases at V and 5 bases at J, with 10 bases in the middle. In DNA form, the CDR3 reads TGTGCCAGCCGGGACAAATATCAGCCCCAGCATTTT. Protein sequence: CASRDKYQPQHF.

The chain carries TRBV27 and TRBJ1-2, with 7 nucleotides matching TRBD1. The CDR3 consists of 14 residues. Germline CDR1 reads MNHEY; CDR2 reads SMNVEV (reference sequence). V was clipped by 5 bases and J by 6 bases; unmatched bases: 9. This CDR3 is CASSPSDREDGYTF. The DNA of the CDR3 is TGTGCCAGCAGTCCCTCCGACAGGGAGGATGGCTACACCTTC.

CDR3 in amino acids: CASSPRQGAQETQYF. The CDR3 DNA reads TGTGCCAGCTCACCCAGACAGGGGGCCCAAGAGACCCAGTACTTC. The chain joins TRBV18 to TRBJ2-5, with TRBD1 identical over 10 bases. CDR1 KGHSH and CDR2 LQKENI come from the germline V gene. V lost 3 bases and J lost 1; bases outside the gene matches: 2. This CDR3 spans 15 amino acids. Drawing the rest from reference TRBV18 and TRBJ2-5, the complete variable domain is NAGVMQNPRHLVRRRGQEARLRCSPMKGHSHVYWYRQLPEEGLKFMVYLQKENIIDESGMPKERFSAEFPKEGPSILRIQQVVRGDSAAYFCASSPRQGAQETQYFGPGTRLLVL.

The chain carries TRBV28 and TRBJ2-7; D perhaps matches TRBD2 (6 bases). The CDR3 spans 13 residues. The ends were cut back, 5 bases at V and 9 bases at J, with 17 bases in the middle. Germline V CDR1 and CDR2: MDHEN, SYDVKM. CDR3 in DNA: TGTGCCAGCAGTCCCGGGACTCCCGGGAGGCAGTACTTC. Its protein is CASSPGTPGRQYF.

On this clone itself: This same CDR3 is encoded by further DNA sequences in the sample. The rearrangement joins TRBV6-5 to TRBJ2-7; TRBD1 might be the D (5 bases). V was shortened by 6 bases and J by 3 bases, with 9 bases between the two germline ends. The CDR3 consists of 12 residues. In germline, CDR1 is MNHEY, CDR2 SVGAGI. The CDR3 protein is CASSPGHYEQYF. The CDR3 coding sequence is TGTGCCAGCAGCCCAGGACACTACGAGCAGTACTTC.

The CDR3, as DNA: TGTGCCAGCAGATTCGGACAGGGTATAAATTTTGAGCAGTTCTTC. This encodes CASRFGQGINFEQFF. This sequence joins TRBV7-9 and TRBJ2-1, with 8 bases that match TRBD1. This CDR3 region has 15 residues. Germline values: CDR1 SEHNR, CDR2 FQNEAQ (reference sequence). J lost 9 bases, V lost 6 bases, and 13 bases had no gene match.

The CDR3: CAISDISGNTIYF. In nucleotides, the CDR3 is TGTGCCATCAGTGACATCTCTGGAAACACCATATATTTT. The genes are TRBV10-3 and TRBJ1-3; no firm D call. Trimming removed 3 bases at V and 0 bases at J, with 3 bases between. CDR3 length equals 13 residues. In germline, CDR1 is ENHRY, CDR2 SYGVKD.

The chain carries TRBV5-8 and TRBJ1-5; D is perhaps TRBD1 (5 bases). V gave up 2 bases and J gave up 3 bases, with 9 bases separating them. The CDR3 runs 14 residues. CDR1 and CDR2 from the germline V gene are SGHTS and YDEGEE. The CDR3 is CASSFLTVNQPQHF. The CDR3 DNA reads as TGTGCCAGCAGCTTTTTGACAGTCAATCAGCCCCAGCATTTT.

The J gene is TRBJ1-3, the V gene TRBV4-3; TRBD1 matches 8 bases. This CDR3 has 17 residues. Germline values: CDR1 LGHNA, CDR2 YSLEER. V was pared by 4 bases and J by 0 bases, with 8 bases of the junction left unmatched. The CDR3 region is CASSPRSGTGSGNTIYF. The CDR3 bases are TGCGCCAGCAGCCCCCGATCCGGGACAGGCTCTGGAAACACCATATATTTT.

This rearrangement joins TRBV5-4 to TRBJ1-5, with D possibly TRBD1 on 6 matching bases. The CDR3 totals 12 residues. Germline V lookup: CDR1 SGHNT, CDR2 YYREEE (reference sequence). V was cut by 4 bases and J by 7 bases, with 9 bases left in between. In DNA, the CDR3 is TGTGCCAGCAGCCTGGACAGCCAGCCCCAGCATTTT. Translating gives CASSLDSQPQHF.

The chain links TRBV7-9 to TRBJ1-3, with D unresolved. The CDR3 runs to 15 residues. The V gene lost 4 bases and the J gene lost 3 bases, with 13 bases spanning the gap. CDR1 is SEHNR and CDR2 is FQNEAQ in the germline V gene (reference sequence). CDR3 residues: CASSSDLRGGNTIYF. Written as DNA, the CDR3 is TGTGCCAGCAGCTCAGACCTACGGGGTGGAAACACCATATATTTT.

The chain employs TRBV24-1 and TRBJ2-2; D gene uncertain. This CDR3 is 16 amino acids long. Germline CDR1 reads KGHDR; CDR2 reads SFDVKD. The V end was cut by 3 bases, the J end by 1 base, with 11 bases between. CDR3 loop: CATSDEVTENTGELFF. In DNA form, the CDR3 reads TGTGCCACCAGTGATGAAGTAACAGAGAACACCGGGGAGCTGTTTTTT.

The rearrangement joins TRBV28 to TRBJ2-1; 7 nucleotides align to TRBD2. There are 17 residues in the CDR3. The V gene's germline CDR1 is MDHEN and CDR2 SYDVKM. Trimming took 5 bases from V and 7 from J; bases not matched to a gene: 17. The CDR3 bases are TGTGCCAGCAGTCCCCACTGGAGGGCTAGCGGAGGAAATGAGCAGTTCTTC. This sequence encodes CASSPHWRASGGNEQFF. The full variable domain, its missing parts supplied by reference TRBV28 and TRBJ2-1, is DVKVTQSSRYLVKRTGEKVFLECVQDMDHENMFWYRQDPGLGLRLIYFSYDVKMKEKGDIPEGYSVSREKKERFSLILESASTNQTSMYLCASSPHWRASGGNEQFFGPGTRLTVL.

The chain has TRBV6-5 and TRBJ1-6; possible D gene TRBD1, 6 bases. The CDR3 runs to 15 residues. Trimming stripped 2 bases from V and 7 bases from J, with 12 bases between. Per germline, CDR1 MNHEY and CDR2 SVGAGI. For the CDR3, the DNA is TGTGCCAGCAGTTACGAAGGACAGAGCAATTCACCCCTCCACTTT. Its translation: CASSYEGQSNSPLHF.

The chain recombines TRBV28 with TRBJ2-7; perhaps TRBD2 as D (6 bases). V lost 2 bases, J lost 2 bases, and 10 bases lay in between. Germline CDR1 reads MDHEN; CDR2 reads SYDVKM. The CDR3 totals 14 residues. The DNA of the CDR3 is TGTGCCAGCAGTTTAGGGACTGTCACCTACGAGCAGTACTTC. Translation gives CASSLGTVTYEQYF. Full variable domain (rest looked up from reference TRBV28 and TRBJ2-7): DVKVTQSSRYLVKRTGEKVFLECVQDMDHENMFWYRQDPGLGLRLIYFSYDVKMKEKGDIPEGYSVSREKKERFSLILESASTNQTSMYLCASSLGTVTYEQYFGPGTRLTVT.

This chain uses TRBV7-2 with TRBJ1-2; possibly TRBD1 for D (6 bases). V dropped 6 bases and J dropped 10 bases, with 15 bases sitting between them. This CDR3 comprises 12 residues. Per germline, CDR1 SGHTA and CDR2 FQGNSA. CDR3 DNA: TGTGCCAGCAGTTCGACAGGACCTTCCTACACCTTC. Protein: CASSSTGPSYTF.

The rearrangement uses TRBV6-6 and TRBJ1-1, with unresolved D. Per germline, CDR1 MNHNY and CDR2 SVGAGI (reference sequence). The V and J ends lost 4 bases and 11 bases respectively, with 14 bases between them. The CDR3 runs to 12 residues. The CDR3 DNA sequence: TGTGCCAGCAGTTCCACCGCGGCGGGGGCTTTCTTT. Protein: CASSSTAAGAFF.

This clone was detected only once. This rearrangement joins TRBV4-2 to TRBJ1-6; TRBD1 matches 7 bases. The CDR3 is 15 amino acids. Germline V gene lookup returns CDR1 LGHNA and CDR2 YNFKEQ. Losses at the gene ends were 0 bases for V and 8 bases for J; bases not matched to a gene: 4. CDR3 sequence (DNA): TGTGCCAGCAGCCAAGAGGGACAGCCCGATTCACCCCTCCACTTT. Translating gives CASSQEGQPDSPLHF.

The chain carries TRBV7-3 and TRBJ1-2, with 8 bases fitting TRBD1. The ends lost 5 bases at V and 7 bases at J; junction bases unmatched: 24. The CDR3 consists of 19 residues. The germline CDR1 and CDR2 sequences are SGHTA and FQGTGA. The CDR3 DNA follows: TGTGCCAGCAGCCCGACTAATAGGGACAGGTGGGGGGTAAATGTTGGCTACACCTTC. Translation gives CASSPTNRDRWGVNVGYTF.

The chain recombines TRBV30 with TRBJ1-1; D is unresolved. This CDR3 spans 11 amino acids. Germline V gives CDR1 GTSNPN, CDR2 SVGIG (reference sequence). V was shortened by 2 bases and J by 7 bases, with 8 bases between the two germline ends. CDR3 region: CAWSFGVEAFF. CDR3 sequence (DNA): TGTGCCTGGAGTTTCGGGGTTGAAGCTTTCTTT.